These T cell receptor beta chains were read from a single sample in a study of T cells in narcolepsy. The data were produced by immunoSEQ multiplex PCR, yet TCRdb's version contains in-frame clones alone and is incomplete. The table has fewer than 40,000 clones, 70% to 80% seen once; the top ten hold 0.8% to 1.1%. Material for sequencing was CD45RA- memory CD4+ T cells from PBMCs. The receptors derive from a human donor with narcolepsy. Both conserved end residues are part of each CDR3. A D gene is named only where the DNA matches it firmly. Clone size, where shown, is once, few, many, or a class for clones that have expanded.

CDR3nt | CDR3aa | v_gene | d_gene | j_gene | abundance
TGTGCTAGTGGTGTCGACAGGGTCCAGATGGGCAATCAGCCCCAGCATTTT | CASGVDRVQMGNQPQHF | TRBV12-5 | TRBD1 | TRBJ1-5 | NA
TGTGCCAGCAGCGTAGGAGGGGCAGGTAACGGCTACACCTTC | CASSVGGAGNGYTF | TRBV9 | NA | TRBJ1-2 | NA
TGTGCCAGCAGGACCCTTTTACTAGAAAATGAGCAGTTCTTC | CASRTLLLENEQFF | TRBV6-1 | NA | TRBJ2-1 | NA
TGTGCCAGCAGACTACCGGGACGGCGCAATCAGCCCCAGCATTTT | CASRLPGRRNQPQHF | TRBV28 | NA | TRBJ1-5 | NA
TGTGCCAGCAGCTTAGAAATCGGAACAAGCACAGATACGCAGTATTTT | CASSLEIGTSTDTQYF | TRBV11-2 | NA | TRBJ2-3 | NA
TGTGCCAGAAGCTTAGGGGGAGCGCTGTCCTACAATGAGCAGTTCTTC | CARSLGGALSYNEQFF | TRBV5-3 | NA | TRBJ2-1 | once
TGTGCCAGCAGCCTCTTCGGGGGCCCCTACGAGCAGTACTTC | CASSLFGGPYEQYF | TRBV6-6 | NA | TRBJ2-7 | NA
TGTGCCAGCAGTGAAGTGTTTTTACGCGAAAACACCATATATTTT | CASSEVFLRENTIYF | TRBV2 | NA | TRBJ1-3 | once
TGCGCCAGCAGTGAGTCGCGATATGGCTACACCTTC | CASSESRYGYTF | TRBV10-2 | NA | TRBJ1-2 | NA
TGTGCCAGCAGCTTGGGGGGGTATAGCAATCAGCCCCAGCATTTT | CASSLGGYSNQPQHF | TRBV7-2 | NA | TRBJ1-5 | NA
TGTGCTAGTGGTTTGGACCGGGACAGCTATCAGCCCCAGCATTTT | CASGLDRDSYQPQHF | TRBV12-5 | TRBD1 | TRBJ1-5 | NA
TGCGCCAGCCGAGCCTCAGAACTCTATGGCTACACCTTC | CASRASELYGYTF | TRBV5-1 | NA | TRBJ1-2 | NA
TGTGCCAGCACCCTGACGAGGTGGGGACAGAATTATCAGCCCCAGCATTTT | CASTLTRWGQNYQPQHF | TRBV28 | TRBD1 | TRBJ1-5 | NA
TGTGCCAGCAGACTTTGGGGCAATCAGCCCCAGCATTTT | CASRLWGNQPQHF | TRBV6-1 | NA | TRBJ1-5 | NA
TGTGCCAGCAGTTTCCCCCTCCCGGACAGGAAAGATCAGCCCCAGCATTTT | CASSFPLPDRKDQPQHF | TRBV28 | TRBD1 | TRBJ1-5 | NA
TGTGCCAGCAGTGGAAACCGGGATCAGTACTTC | CASSGNRDQYF | TRBV28 | NA | TRBJ2-5 | NA
TGTGCCAGCTCGGGCAGACTGAACACTGAAGCTTTCTTT | CASSGRLNTEAFF | TRBV6-5 | NA | TRBJ1-1 | NA
TGCGCCAGCAGTCCTCAGGGGGTCAATCAGCCCCAGCATTTT | CASSPQGVNQPQHF | TRBV10-1 | TRBD1 | TRBJ1-5 | NA
TGTGCCAGCAGCTTGGCTGGCGGCGGATCTGGAAACACCATATATTTT | CASSLAGGGSGNTIYF | TRBV5-4 | NA | TRBJ1-3 | NA
TGTGCCAGTAACAATGGAGCTTTAGGGGCCGGGGAGCTGTTTTTT | CASNNGALGAGELFF | TRBV19 | NA | TRBJ2-2 | NA
TGCGCCAGCAGCTTGAAGGCGGGAGGAAGCGACGAGCAGTACTTC | CASSLKAGGSDEQYF | TRBV5-1 | TRBD2 | TRBJ2-7 | NA
TGTGCCAGCAGTCAACGGACAGTTGGTGAAGCTTTCTTT | CASSQRTVGEAFF | TRBV6-1 | NA | TRBJ1-1 | NA
TGCGCCAGCAGTGTGGGGGGCACAGATACGCAGTATTTT | CASSVGGTDTQYF | TRBV10-1 | NA | TRBJ2-3 | NA
TGTGCCAGCAGGGGACTAGCCATTAACACCGGGGAGCTGTTTTTT | CASRGLAINTGELFF | TRBV27 | TRBD2 | TRBJ2-2 | NA
TGTGCCAGCAGCCTTCGACGCTACAATGAGCAGTTCTTC | CASSLRRYNEQFF | TRBV14 | NA | TRBJ2-1 | NA
TGTGCCATCAGGAATACTCAGGGGGACTATGGCTACACCTTC | CAIRNTQGDYGYTF | TRBV10-3 | TRBD1 | TRBJ1-2 | NA
TGTGCCAGCAGCTCCGGACTAGCGGGAGCGCTCGGGGAGCTGTTTTTT | CASSSGLAGALGELFF | TRBV7-3 | TRBD2 | TRBJ2-2 | few
TGTGCCCGGGGTCGGGCGACGGGGAAAGCCGAAGCTTTCTTT | CARGRATGKAEAFF | TRBV30 | NA | TRBJ1-1 | NA
TGTGCCAGCCCATCTTCATCGGGTTCGACTGAAGCTTTCTTT | CASPSSSGSTEAFF | TRBV6-5 | NA | TRBJ1-1 | NA
TGTGCCAGCAGAGGAGGATATAATCGCTATGGCTACACTTTC | CASRGGYNRYGYTF | TRBV7-2 | NA | TRBJ1-2 | once
TGTGCCAGTAGACTAGCGGGAGATACGCAGTATTTT | CASRLAGDTQYF | TRBV19 | TRBD2 | TRBJ2-3 | NA
TGTGCCAGTACTACCGGACAGGCGAACACCGGGGAGCTGTTTTTT | CASTTGQANTGELFF | TRBV19 | TRBD1 | TRBJ2-2 | NA
TGTGCCAGCAGTTTAAAGGTAAACACTGAAGCTTTCTTT | CASSLKVNTEAFF | TRBV28 | NA | TRBJ1-1 | NA
TGTGCCAGCACCTACGAGGCGGGAGGGCCTGTCTACGAGCAGTACTTC | CASTYEAGGPVYEQYF | TRBV6-6 | TRBD2 | TRBJ2-7 | NA
TGCGCCAGCAGCCAAGTGACGGTTAGCTCTGGAAACACCATATATTTT | CASSQVTVSSGNTIYF | TRBV4-1 | NA | TRBJ1-3 | NA
TGTGCCAGCAGCTTTTCGGGTTGGGGAACCAATCGAAGTAGAACTGAAGCTTTCTTT | CASSFSGWGTNRSRTEAFF | TRBV11-3 | NA | TRBJ1-1 | NA
TGTGCCATCAGGGACACGGGGAACAATCAGCCCCAGCATTTT | CAIRDTGNNQPQHF | TRBV10-3 | NA | TRBJ1-5 | NA
TGTGCCAGCAGTCATGGGGGGCTAGAAGCCTACGAGCAGTACTTC | CASSHGGLEAYEQYF | TRBV28 | NA | TRBJ2-7 | NA
TGTGCCAGCTACAGTCTTGGTGGACAGGCGTCCGAAGCTTTCTTT | CASYSLGGQASEAFF | TRBV28 | TRBD1 | TRBJ1-1 | NA
TGTGCCAGCAGTTTAGCGGGAGGCCGCGACGAGCAGTACTTC | CASSLAGGRDEQYF | TRBV6-5 | TRBD2 | TRBJ2-7 | NA
TGTGCCAGCAGCTTGCAAGGAACAGGTACCTACGAGCAGTACTTC | CASSLQGTGTYEQYF | TRBV5-5 | NA | TRBJ2-7 | NA
TGTGCCAGCGCCCCAAACGCGGGGACTAGCGGGAGGGATGAGCAGTTCTTC | CASAPNAGTSGRDEQFF | TRBV7-3 | TRBD2 | TRBJ2-1 | NA
TGTGCCAGCAGACAAGAGACCCAGTACTTC | CASRQETQYF | TRBV6-5 | NA | TRBJ2-5 | few
TGTGCCAGCAGTTTTCGGTTGGGCTACACCTTC | CASSFRLGYTF | TRBV28 | NA | TRBJ1-2 | NA
TGTGCCAGCAGGGGACAGGGAATCGGCACTGAAGCTTTCTTT | CASRGQGIGTEAFF | TRBV6-5 | TRBD1 | TRBJ1-1 | NA
TGTGCCAGCAGCCGAAGGGAAGGTGGTGGCGGCTTCTTT | CASSRREGGGGFF | TRBV6-5 | NA | TRBJ1-1 | NA
TGCGCCAGCAGCTTGGTTGGACAGGGAACTTTAGTTGGCTACACCTTC | CASSLVGQGTLVGYTF | TRBV5-1 | TRBD1 | TRBJ1-2 | NA
TGTGCCTGGAGTGTAGGGGGCGGGCAGTGGGTGCCCTACACCTTC | CAWSVGGGQWVPYTF | TRBV30 | TRBD1 | TRBJ1-2 | NA
TGCGCCAGCAGCCAAGAGATTATCGGACTAGCGGGAGTTAACCAAGAGACCCAGTACTTC | CASSQEIIGLAGVNQETQYF | TRBV4-3 | TRBD2 | TRBJ2-5 | NA
TGTGCCAGCAAAACCGGGAACTCGGGAGAGCAGTACTTC | CASKTGNSGEQYF | TRBV6-5 | NA | TRBJ2-7 | NA
TGTGCCTGGAGCCTACGGGGCGGGGAGCTGTTTTTT | CAWSLRGGELFF | TRBV30 | NA | TRBJ2-2 | NA
TGTGCCTGGAGCGAGACCGGGGCTAGCACAGATACGCAGTATTTT | CAWSETGASTDTQYF | TRBV30 | NA | TRBJ2-3 | NA
TGTGCCAGCAGCTTGGGACAGGGACTGGCTACCGGGGAGCTGTTTTTT | CASSLGQGLATGELFF | TRBV7-2 | TRBD1 | TRBJ2-2 | NA
TGTGCCAGTAGTAAGGCCGCACTCAACACCGGGGAGCTGTTTTTT | CASSKAALNTGELFF | TRBV19 | NA | TRBJ2-2 | NA
TGTGCCAGTAGCCGGGACAGGGGACCCGGCGGCTACGAGCAGTACTTC | CASSRDRGPGGYEQYF | TRBV19 | TRBD1 | TRBJ2-7 | few
TGTGCCAGCAGTGAAAGGGCGGGAGGAGGGCCAGATATGCAGTATTTT | CASSERAGGGPDMQYF | TRBV6-1 | TRBD2 | TRBJ2-3 | NA
TGTGCCAGCAGCTCCGACAGGGTGGGCAATGAGCAGTTCTTC | CASSSDRVGNEQFF | TRBV7-3 | TRBD1 | TRBJ2-1 | NA